The 15 T cell receptor beta chains presented below share a single source sample, sequenced in a study of blood T cell repertoires in COVID-19. TCRdb's table, derived via immunoSEQ multiplex PCR, lists solely in-frame clones and lacks some. In the table there are approximately 300,000 clones, roughly 86% of which are singletons. The sequenced sample consisted of peripheral blood. The source is a woman aged 50 to 60 with acute or convalescent COVID-19.

The chain links TRBV5-1 to TRBJ2-1, with 12 bases fitting TRBD2. V dropped 4 bases and J dropped 6; count of bases not matched to a gene: 2. Germline V CDR1 and CDR2: SGHRS, YFSETQ. The CDR3 extends over 14 amino acids. For the CDR3, the DNA is TGCGCCAGCAGCGAACTAGCGGGAGGCAATGAGCAGTTCTTC. It specifies CASSELAGGNEQFF.

This chain connects TRBV19 to TRBJ2-1; D perhaps matches TRBD1 (6 bases). The CDR3 runs 15 residues. The ends were cut back, 3 bases at V and 9 bases at J, with 18 bases in the middle. Germline V lookup: CDR1 LNHDA, CDR2 SQIVND (reference sequence). CDR3 residues: CASSIRTAPDSEQFF. The CDR3 coding sequence is TGTGCCAGTAGTATTAGGACAGCCCCCGACAGTGAGCAGTTCTTC.

The genes are TRBV30 and TRBJ2-2; TRBD2 aligns across 7 bases. V was pared by 1 base and J by 5 bases, with 10 bases of the junction left unmatched. The CDR3 is 16 amino acids. The germline CDR1 and CDR2 sequences are GTSNPN and SVGIG (reference sequence). The CDR3 loop is CAWSALGGGGTGELFF. CDR3 nucleotide sequence: TGTGCCTGGAGTGCCCTCGGCGGGGGAGGAACCGGGGAGCTGTTTTTT.

The CDR3 region has the DNA TGTGCCAGCAGCTTAAGCGGGAGGGCCGGCAATGAGCAGTTCTTC. This codes for CASSLSGRAGNEQFF. J is TRBJ2-1 and V is TRBV11-2, with 10 nucleotides matching TRBD2. With 2 bases clipped from V and 6 bases from J, the junction kept 4 bases outside the gene matches. The CDR3 contains 15 residues. CDR1 SGHAT and CDR2 FQNNGV come from the germline V gene. Filled out from reference TRBV11-2 and TRBJ2-1, the complete variable domain reads EAGVAQSPRYKIIEKRQSVAFWCNPISGHATLYWYQQILGQGPKLLIQFQNNGVVDDSQLPKDRFSAERLKGVDSTLKIQPAKLEDSAVYLCASSLSGRAGNEQFFGPGTRLTVL.

V is TRBV11-2 and J is TRBJ2-1, with 11 bases that match TRBD2. Germline CDR1 is SGHAT and CDR2 is FQNNGV. This CDR3 comprises 19 residues. The J segment lost 0 bases and the V segment lost 3 bases, leaving 10 bases of the junction unmatched. The CDR3 DNA is TGTGCCAGCAGCTTTCTCCTAGCGGGAGGCCCGGGCTCCTACAATGAGCAGTTCTTC. It encodes CASSFLLAGGPGSYNEQFF.

The CDR3 sequence: CASSPRDRVSTQYF. CDR3 DNA: TGTGCCAGCAGTCCCCGGGACAGGGTGTCCACGCAGTATTTT. The V call is TRBV28, the J call TRBJ2-3; TRBD1 matches at 9 bases. Germline CDR1 and CDR2: MDHEN and SYDVKM. The V segment lost 5 bases and the J segment 9 bases; nucleotides outside the gene matches: 9. This CDR3 comprises 14 residues.

The chain has TRBV5-4 and TRBJ1-6; TRBD1 is a possible D gene (6 bases). The CDR3 totals 16 residues. The germline CDR1 and CDR2 sequences are SGHNT and YYREEE (reference sequence). V was shortened by 0 bases and J by 6 bases, with 13 bases between the two germline ends. The CDR3 spells CASSLGGGLPNSPLHF. The CDR3 DNA reads as TGTGCCAGCAGCTTGGGGGGGGGCCTTCCTAATTCACCCCTCCACTTT.

In DNA form, the CDR3 reads TGTGCCAGCAGCGTCGTCGTCCCTTCCTCTTACAATGAGCAGTTCTTC. Amino acids: CASSVVVPSSYNEQFF. V usage is TRBV9 and J usage is TRBJ2-1; D is unresolved. With 2 bases removed from V and 4 bases from J, the gap between germline ends came to 16 bases. Per the germline V gene, CDR1 is SGDLS and CDR2 is YYNGEE. This CDR3 is 16 amino acids long.

The V call is TRBV9, the J call TRBJ2-1; 10 nucleotides agree with TRBD2. There are 14 residues in the CDR3. With V trimmed by 3 bases and J by 8 bases, 5 bases remained unmatched. Germline CDR1 SGDLS, CDR2 YYNGEE. The CDR3 region is CASSDGTSDYEQFF. In nucleotides, the CDR3 is TGTGCCAGCAGCGATGGGACTAGCGATTATGAGCAGTTCTTC. The full variable domain, completed using reference TRBV9 and TRBJ2-1, is DSGVTQTPKHLITATGQRVTLRCSPRSGDLSVYWYQQSLDQGLQFLIQYYNGEERAKGNILERFSAQQFPDLHSELNLSSLELGDSALYFCASSDGTSDYEQFFGPGTRLTVL.

The chain combines TRBV7-2 with TRBJ2-7; 9 bases are a match to TRBD2. There are 14 residues in the CDR3. V lost 7 bases and J lost 4; bases outside the gene matches: 8. CDR1 is SGHTA, CDR2 FQGNSA, per germline. CDR3 sequence reads: CASTHSGSSYEQYF. The CDR3 DNA follows: TGTGCCAGCACTCATAGCGGGAGTTCATACGAGCAGTACTTC.

This rearrangement joins TRBV5-1 to TRBJ2-1, with unresolved D. Trimming cost V 0 bases and J 0 bases, with 7 bases left between them. CDR1 is SGHRS and CDR2 is YFSETQ in the germline V gene. The CDR3 runs 15 residues. CDR3 loop: CASSLDGGSYNEQFF. CDR3 in DNA: TGCGCCAGCAGCTTGGACGGTGGCTCCTACAATGAGCAGTTCTTC.

The chain is built from TRBV18 and TRBJ2-6, with 8 bases matching TRBD1. This CDR3 region has 17 residues. From germline, CDR1 is KGHSH and CDR2 LQKENI. The V and J ends lost 2 bases and 0 bases, in that order; junction bases with no gene match: 3. The CDR3 region is CASSPRTGNSGANVLTF. The CDR3 DNA sequence: TGTGCCAGCTCACCAAGGACAGGGAACTCTGGGGCCAACGTCCTGACTTTC.

This clone came up once. The rearrangement joins TRBV6-5 to TRBJ1-5, with TRBD1 identical over 7 bases. Looked up from germline, CDR1 is MNHEY and CDR2 is SVGAGI. V trimming: 6 bases; J trimming: 6 bases; junction bases outside the gene matches: 5. The CDR3 has 13 amino acids. CDR3: CASSNRGFQPQHF. As DNA, the CDR3 is TGTGCCAGCAGCAACAGGGGATTTCAGCCCCAGCATTTT.

The rearrangement links TRBV19 to TRBJ2-7; tentative D call: TRBD1 (6 bases). Between the trimmed V and J ends, which lost 3 bases and 0 bases, there was a span of 12 bases. This CDR3 has 15 amino acids. Germline assignment: CDR1 LNHDA and CDR2 SQIVND (reference sequence). The CDR3: CASSMGQKRSYEQYF. The CDR3 DNA sequence: TGTGCCAGTAGTATGGGACAAAAGCGCTCCTACGAGCAGTACTTC.

The chain's CDR3 is CASSIRGGEQFF. Here the CDR3 DNA reads TGTGCCAGTAGTATAAGGGGAGGTGAGCAGTTCTTC. The chain is built from TRBV19 and TRBJ2-1, with D possibly matching TRBD2 (6 bases). CDR1 is LNHDA, CDR2 SQIVND, per germline (reference sequence). This CDR3 has 12 residues. Trimming took 2 bases from V and 9 from J, leaving 8 bases between them.